Each of the 20 T cell receptor beta chains below was sequenced from the same sample in a study of control samples from healthy donors and cancer patients. TCRdb's table, derived via immunoSEQ multiplex PCR, lists solely in-frame clones and lacks some. The profile shows 85,000 to 120,000 clones, about 92% of them singletons. The sample consisted of blood. The origin of the receptors is a woman younger than 30 in good health.

The chain is built from TRBV5-6 and TRBJ1-6; TRBD1 aligns across 8 bases. This CDR3 region has 17 residues. Germline values: CDR1 SGHDT, CDR2 YYEEEE. The junction had 12 bases not matched to a gene; V was cut back by 3 bases and J by 7 bases. The CDR3 sequence is CASSSRLRGLGNSPLHF. CDR3 bases: TGTGCCAGCAGCTCACGACTCAGGGGGCTCGGGAATTCACCCCTCCACTTT.

CDR3 bases: TGTGCCAGCAGCTTAGGAACCGGAGGGCCCTACGAGCAGTACTTC. It translates to CASSLGTGGPYEQYF. The rearrangement uses TRBV7-2 and TRBJ2-7; possibly TRBD2 for D (6 bases). V lost 1 base and J lost 2, with 12 bases in between. Germline CDR1 and CDR2: SGHTA and FQGNSA. The CDR3 runs 15 residues.

The rearrangement joins TRBV27 to TRBJ2-7; TRBD2 matches at 8 bases. The CDR3 spans 13 residues. The germline gives CDR1 MNHEY, CDR2 SMNVEV (reference sequence). After removal of 4 bases from V and 3 bases from J, the junction contained 2 bases not matched to a gene. CDR3 amino acids: CASSSGLDYEQYF. In DNA form, the CDR3 reads TGTGCCAGCAGTTCGGGACTAGACTACGAGCAGTACTTC.

The gene calls are TRBV29-1 and TRBJ2-3; 7 nucleotides agree with TRBD2. CDR1 and CDR2 from the germline V gene are SQVTM and ANQGSEA. V trimming: 2 bases; J trimming: 6 bases; junction bases outside the gene matches: 2. CDR3 size: 12 residues. The CDR3 here is CSVETSADTQYF. The CDR3 bases are TGCAGCGTTGAAACTAGCGCCGATACGCAGTATTTT.

The rearrangement uses TRBV5-8 and TRBJ1-5; tentative D call: TRBD1 (5 bases). The CDR3 runs 14 residues. Germline-derived CDR1 and CDR2 are SGHTS and YDEGEE. Trimming pared 0 bases from V and 7 bases from J, leaving 11 bases between. CDR3 coding DNA: TGTGCCAGCAGCTTGGGGCAGAGGGGACAGCCCCAGCATTTT. Translating it yields CASSLGQRGQPQHF.

V and J are TRBV6-2 or TRBV6-3 and TRBJ2-2; D unresolved. V shed 2 bases and J shed 0 bases, with 10 bases lying between them. Germline V CDR1 and CDR2: MNHEY, SVGEGT. This CDR3 is 16 amino acids long. CDR3 coding DNA: TGTGCCAGCAGTTACGGTGGCCGCCCGAACACCGGGGAGCTGTTTTTT. It codes for CASSYGGRPNTGELFF.

The chain combines TRBV30 with TRBJ2-7; no clear D. Trimming cost V 8 bases and J 6 bases, with 11 bases left between them. This CDR3 contains 10 residues. The germline V gene encodes CDR1 GTSNPN and CDR2 SVGIG (reference sequence). The CDR3 sequence is CAAWGGEQYF. As DNA, the CDR3 is TGTGCCGCGTGGGGTGGCGAGCAGTACTTC.

There are a few counts of this clone. The chain carries TRBV19 and TRBJ2-7, with TRBD1 identical over 8 bases. Trimming cost V 5 bases and J 3 bases; bases outside gene matches: 3. Germline V gene lookup returns CDR1 LNHDA and CDR2 SQIVND (reference sequence). There are 13 residues in the CDR3. CDR3 nucleotides: TGTGCCAGTAGTCCCGGGACAGGCTACGAGCAGTACTTC. Its translation: CASSPGTGYEQYF. The whole variable domain, filled in from reference TRBV19 and TRBJ2-7, reads DGGITQSPKYLFRKEGQNVTLSCEQNLNHDAMYWYRQDPGQGLRLIYYSQIVNDFQKGDIAEGYSVSREKKESFPLTVTSAQKNPTAFYLCASSPGTGYEQYFGPGTRLTVT.

This clone was seen once. Compared with germline, one end of the junction differs, possibly owing to a read error. V is TRBV6-2 or TRBV6-3 and J is TRBJ1-5; unclear D gene. This CDR3 region has 16 residues. Looked up from germline, CDR1 is MNHEY and CDR2 is SVGEGT. CDR3 sequence reads: CASGYFAGSVDQPQHF. CDR3 bases: TGTGCCAGCGGTTACTTTGCCGGGTCGGTGGATCAGCCCCAGCATTTT.

The chain employs TRBV19 and TRBJ1-1, with D possibly TRBD1 on 6 matching bases. From germline, CDR1 is LNHDA and CDR2 SQIVND (reference sequence). Between the trimmed V and J ends, which lost 5 bases and 0 bases, there was a span of 13 bases. CDR3 length: 15 amino acids. Here the CDR3 reads CASSWGAFLNTEAFF. The CDR3 DNA is TGTGCCAGTAGTTGGGGGGCTTTCCTGAACACTGAAGCTTTCTTT.

This chain uses TRBV28 with TRBJ1-5, with TRBD1 matching 7 bases. Trimming cost V 8 bases and J 2 bases; bases outside gene matches: 15. CDR1 is MDHEN, CDR2 SYDVKM, per germline. The CDR3 length is 17 residues. In DNA form, the CDR3 reads TGTGCCAGCGGACGTCATACCAGGGGGGACGGCAATCAGCCCCAGCATTTT. Its translation: CASGRHTRGDGNQPQHF.

The chain couples TRBV6-5 to TRBJ2-1, with TRBD1 matching 10 bases. V gave up 2 bases and J gave up 9 bases; unmatched junction bases: 7. Looked up from germline, CDR1 is MNHEY and CDR2 is SVGAGI. This CDR3 is 15 amino acids long. The CDR3 protein is CASSYGDRGISEQFF. In DNA, the CDR3 is TGTGCCAGCAGTTACGGGGACAGGGGAATCAGTGAGCAGTTCTTC.

The rearrangement links TRBV2 to TRBJ1-2; D unclear. V was clipped by 4 bases and J by 8 bases, with 17 bases between them. CDR3 size: 14 residues. Per germline, CDR1 SNHLY and CDR2 FYNNEI. Here the CDR3 DNA reads TGTGCCAGCAGTGGAGAATACCGTGGATGGGGCTACACCTTC. The encoded protein is CASSGEYRGWGYTF.

This chain links TRBV12-3 or TRBV12-4 with TRBJ1-1; D uncertain. V was trimmed by 6 bases and J by 3 bases, leaving 11 bases between them. The CDR3 spans 13 residues. The CDR3 is CASRPPWDTEAFF. In nucleotides, the CDR3 is TGTGCCAGCAGGCCCCCCTGGGACACTGAAGCTTTCTTT.

This sequence joins TRBV4-3 and TRBJ1-1; no clear D gene. The V gene's germline CDR1 is LGHNA and CDR2 YSLEER. Trimming took off 0 bases at V and 1 base at J, with 9 bases between the two ends. The length of the CDR3 is 15 residues. CDR3 residues: CASSQDREENTEAFF. In DNA form, the CDR3 reads TGCGCCAGCAGCCAAGATAGGGAGGAGAACACTGAAGCTTTCTTT.

This sequence joins TRBV7-2 and TRBJ2-7, with D tentatively TRBD2 (5 bases). CDR1 and CDR2 from the germline V gene are SGHTA and FQGNSA. CDR3 size: 13 residues. The ends were cut back, 5 bases at V and 0 bases at J, with 8 bases in the middle. The CDR3 DNA sequence: TGTGCCAGCAGCATCGGGGTCTCCTACGAGCAGTACTTC. It codes for CASSIGVSYEQYF. Together with reference TRBV7-2 and TRBJ2-7, the CDR3 gives the full variable domain: GAGVSQSPSNKVTEKGKDVELRCDPISGHTALYWYRQSLGQGLEFLIYFQGNSAPDKSGLPSDRFSAERTGGSVSTLTIQRTQQEDSAVYLCASSIGVSYEQYFGPGTRLTVT.

The chain joins TRBV24-1 to TRBJ2-5, with TRBD1 matching 9 bases. This CDR3 contains 14 residues. Looked up from germline, CDR1 is KGHDR and CDR2 is SFDVKD. With 5 bases clipped from V and 5 bases from J, the junction kept 5 bases outside the gene matches. The CDR3 DNA sequence: TGTGCCACCAGTGGACAGGGGGTCGGGGAGACCCAGTACTTC. It is translated as CATSGQGVGETQYF.

V gene TRBV19 combines with J gene TRBJ2-3, with 7 bases lining up with TRBD1. Germline lookup yields CDR1 LNHDA and CDR2 SQIVND (reference sequence). The CDR3 length is 15 residues. Trimming at V came to 5 bases and at J to 1 base, leaving 6 bases not matched to a gene. CDR3 nucleotide sequence: TGTGCCAGTAGTGACCCCGGGACAGGCACAGATACGCAGTATTTT. Translated: CASSDPGTGTDTQYF.

The V call is TRBV27, the J call TRBJ1-1; D not certain. There are 12 residues in the CDR3. CDR1 MNHEY and CDR2 SMNVEV come from the germline V gene (reference sequence). The V and J ends lost 5 bases and 7 bases respectively, with 11 bases between them. As DNA, the CDR3 is TGTGCCAGCAGTCCGCGAGGACGTGAAGCTTTCTTT. It codes for CASSPRGREAFF.

This clone was counted only a few times. The chain links TRBV27 to TRBJ2-2, with D possibly being TRBD2 (5 bases). V lost 6 bases and J lost 4, with 15 bases in between. The germline V gene encodes CDR1 MNHEY and CDR2 SMNVEV (reference sequence). The CDR3 is made up of 15 amino acids. CDR3 region: CASRVTDSFTGELFF. The CDR3 DNA is TGTGCCAGCAGAGTAACGGACTCCTTCACCGGGGAGCTGTTTTTT.